This TCR beta chain was obtained from a study of blood T cell repertoires in COVID-19. The wider study: Researchers got acute and convalescent COVID-19 samples from the United States, Italy and Spain. PBMCs, B-cell-depleted T cells, or T cells were the source of the cDNA or gDNA that made up the material.

This clone has only one observation. In the original analysis: The assay estimated nucleated cells by amplifying reference gene primers. The method was immunoSEQ multiplex PCR; TCRdb's version includes in-frame clones alone and lacks a portion of them. The V and J calls and clone size were taken over from that table, and D and trimming were inferred from the DNA. The sample contains about 150,000 clones, about nine tenths of which appear only once. Sequenced: peripheral blood. This TCR was recovered from a human donor in a cohort sampled during active COVID-19.

The CDR3 DNA sequence: TGTGCCAGCAGCTTGGTCGGTGGTTCTGATGAGCAGTTCTTC. Protein sequence: CASSLVGGSDEQFF. This sequence joins TRBV5-8 and TRBJ2-1; D is unresolved. The germline V gene has CDR1 SGHTS and CDR2 YDEGEE. V dropped 0 bases and J dropped 8 bases, with 12 bases sitting between them. This CDR3 is built from 14 residues.